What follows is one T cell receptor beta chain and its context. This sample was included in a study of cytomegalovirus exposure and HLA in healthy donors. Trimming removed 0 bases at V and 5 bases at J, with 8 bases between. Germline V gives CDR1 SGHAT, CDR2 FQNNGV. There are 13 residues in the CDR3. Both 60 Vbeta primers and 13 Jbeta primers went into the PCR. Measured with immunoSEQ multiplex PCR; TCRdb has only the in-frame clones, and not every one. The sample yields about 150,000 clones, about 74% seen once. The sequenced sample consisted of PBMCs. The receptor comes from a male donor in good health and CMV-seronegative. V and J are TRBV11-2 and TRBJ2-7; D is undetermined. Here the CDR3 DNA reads TGTGCCAGCAGCTTAGATCTAACGGACGAGCAGTACTTC. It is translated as CASSLDLTDEQYF.